Listed below are T cell receptor beta chains from one sample, sequenced in a study of blood T cell repertoires in COVID-19. TCRdb's table, derived via immunoSEQ multiplex PCR, lists solely in-frame clones and lacks some. The sample has about 130,000 clones, approximately 90% seen once. The sequenced material came from peripheral blood. These receptors came from a man between 60 and 75 years old with COVID-19, enrolled during active disease. The CDR3 runs from the conserved cysteine through the conserved F or W. A D gene is named only where the DNA matches it firmly. Clone sizes are given selectively: once, few, many, or a class where the clone is expanded.

v_gene,j_gene,abundance,d_gene,CDR3aa,CDR3nt
TRBV12-3/TRBV12-4,TRBJ1-1,.,.,CASSLGQREAFF,TGTGCCAGCAGTTTGGGGCAGCGAGAAGCTTTCTTT
TRBV2,TRBJ2-7,.,.,CASSPPGTYEQYF,TGTGCCAGCAGTCCTCCGGGGACCTACGAGCAGTACTTC
TRBV5-4,TRBJ1-2,.,TRBD1,CASSSTQGDYTF,TGTGCCAGCAGCTCCACACAGGGGGACTACACCTTC
TRBV11-2,TRBJ1-2,once,.,CASSLNTNYGYTF,TGTGCCAGCAGCTTGAACACCAACTATGGCTACACCTTC
TRBV19,TRBJ2-7,.,TRBD2,CASTPSGGFYEQYF,TGTGCCAGTACACCTAGCGGGGGTTTCTACGAGCAGTACTTC
TRBV12-3/TRBV12-4,TRBJ2-7,few,TRBD1,CASSRDSNYEQYF,TGTGCCAGCAGTCGGGACAGTAACTACGAGCAGTACTTC
TRBV6-2/TRBV6-3,TRBJ2-5,.,TRBD1,CASSRQGSETQYF,TGTGCCAGCAGTCGACAGGGGAGCGAGACCCAGTACTTC
TRBV7-2,TRBJ2-7,.,.,CASSPVMGREVYEQYF,TGTGCCAGCAGCCCCGTTATGGGCAGGGAGGTCTACGAGCAGTACTTC
TRBV10-3,TRBJ1-5,.,.,CATREPRGSGQPQHF,TGTGCCACGAGAGAGCCCAGGGGTTCGGGACAGCCCCAGCATTTT
TRBV7-9,TRBJ2-7,.,.,CASSLGSAYEQYF,TGTGCCAGCAGCTTAGGCAGCGCCTACGAGCAGTACTTC
TRBV4-3,TRBJ1-1,.,TRBD1,CASSLAGGSNTEAFF,TGCGCCAGCAGCCTAGCAGGGGGATCGAACACTGAAGCTTTCTTT
TRBV15,TRBJ1-6,.,.,CATSPRSRESPLHF,TGTGCCACCAGCCCTCGGTCTCGGGAATCACCCCTCCACTTT
TRBV7-9,TRBJ1-1,.,.,CASSLASGNTEAFF,TGTGCCAGCAGCTTAGCCTCAGGGAACACTGAAGCTTTCTTT
TRBV14,TRBJ1-5,few,.,CASSQPRTVPYQPQHF,TGTGCCAGCAGCCAACCGCGGACAGTCCCCTATCAGCCCCAGCATTTT
TRBV6-5,TRBJ1-5,once,TRBD1,CASSHASTGGQPQHF,TGTGCCAGCAGCCATGCCTCGACAGGGGGTCAGCCCCAGCATTTT
TRBV5-6,TRBJ1-6,.,.,CASSLVDRTNSPLHF,TGTGCCAGCAGCTTGGTCGACAGGACGAATTCACCCCTCCACTTT
TRBV12-3/TRBV12-4,TRBJ1-2,.,.,CASSPAESGYTF,TGTGCCAGCTCCCCCGCCGAGAGTGGCTACACCTTC
TRBV4-2,TRBJ2-7,.,TRBD1,CASSQTGQTSYEQYF,TGTGCCAGCAGCCAAACGGGACAGACCTCCTACGAGCAGTACTTC
TRBV5-1,TRBJ2-1,.,TRBD2,CASSSGGGIYNEQFF,TGCGCCAGCAGCTCCGGCGGGGGAATCTACAATGAGCAGTTCTTC
TRBV19,TRBJ2-5,.,TRBD2,CASSLIAGRTGETQYF,TGTGCCAGTAGTCTAATAGCGGGGCGCACGGGAGAGACCCAGTACTTC
TRBV19,TRBJ2-2,.,.,CASSTLVSGELFF,TGTGCCAGTAGTACGCTAGTCTCCGGGGAGCTGTTTTTT
TRBV7-9,TRBJ1-2,few,TRBD1,CASRFPGQGFLGYTF,TGTGCCAGCAGATTCCCCGGACAGGGCTTCTTAGGCTACACCTTC
TRBV7-9,TRBJ2-4,.,.,CASSQKLAKNIQYF,TGTGCCAGCAGCCAAAAGCTAGCCAAAAACATTCAGTACTTC
TRBV4-3,TRBJ1-4,.,.,CASAKGSEKLFF,TGCGCCAGCGCAAAGGGGTCGGAAAAACTGTTTTTT
TRBV27,TRBJ1-3,.,TRBD1,CASGQGAAGNTIYF,TGTGCCAGCGGGCAGGGGGCGGCTGGAAACACCATATATTTT
TRBV4-3,TRBJ2-5,.,TRBD2,CASSPGRGETQYF,TGCGCCAGCAGTCCAGGGAGGGGAGAGACCCAGTACTTC
TRBV3-1/TRBV3-2,TRBJ1-1,.,.,CASSQAVFTEAFF,TGTGCCAGCAGCCAAGCAGTATTCACTGAAGCTTTCTTT
TRBV10-3,TRBJ2-3,.,TRBD1,CAISLRDRETDTQYF,TGTGCCATCAGCTTACGGGACAGGGAAACAGATACGCAGTATTTT
TRBV25-1,TRBJ2-2,.,.,CASSELIIGVGAGELFF,TGTGCCAGCAGTGAACTTATCATAGGGGTTGGAGCCGGGGAGCTGTTTTTT
TRBV6-1,TRBJ1-2,once,.,CASSVTQGVYNYGYTF,TGTGCCAGCAGTGTAACCCAAGGGGTGTATAACTATGGCTACACCTTC
TRBV6-5,TRBJ1-6,once,.,CASSSLPYNSPLHF,TGTGCCAGCAGTAGCTTGCCTTATAATTCACCCCTCCACTTT
TRBV7-3,TRBJ2-3,.,.,CASSLTRSTDTQYF,TGTGCCAGCAGCTTAACGAGGAGCACAGATACGCAGTATTTT
TRBV21-1,TRBJ1-1,.,.,CASSEKPREYGTEAFF,TGTGCCAGCAGCGAAAAGCCCCGTGAATACGGGACTGAAGCTTTCTTT
TRBV24-1,TRBJ1-5,.,.,CATGSGGRTSNQPQHF,TGTGCCACCGGCAGTGGAGGAAGGACTAGCAATCAGCCCCAGCATTTT
TRBV30,TRBJ2-5,.,.,CAWSPPARETQYF,TGTGCCTGGAGCCCCCCGGCGAGGGAGACCCAGTACTTC
TRBV5-1,TRBJ1-4,.,.,CASSGPPTNEKLFF,TGCGCCAGCAGCGGGCCCCCAACTAATGAAAAACTGTTTTTT
TRBV5-4,TRBJ2-1,once,TRBD2,CASSLYPSGGAGEQFF,TGTGCCAGCAGCTTGTATCCTAGCGGGGGGGCCGGTGAGCAGTTCTTC
TRBV19,TRBJ1-4,few,TRBD1,CASTKSGDRTNEKLFF,TGTGCCAGTACAAAGTCGGGGGACAGAACTAATGAAAAACTGTTTTTT
TRBV9,TRBJ1-1,.,.,CASSPGPSLNTEAFF,TGTGCCAGCAGCCCCGGTCCGTCCTTGAACACTGAAGCTTTCTTT
TRBV4-1,TRBJ2-6,.,.,CASSQEGGAGANVLTF,TGCGCCAGCAGCCAAGAGGGTGGAGCTGGGGCCAACGTCCTGACTTTC
TRBV27,TRBJ1-1,few,.,CASSEWAGNEAFF,TGTGCCAGCAGTGAATGGGCAGGGAATGAAGCTTTCTTT
TRBV7-2,TRBJ1-1,.,.,CASSLYRTTEAFF,TGTGCCAGCAGCTTATACAGGACAACTGAAGCTTTCTTT
TRBV5-1,TRBJ1-1,.,.,CASSLGDSNTEAFF,TGCGCCAGCAGCTTGGGAGACTCAAACACTGAAGCTTTCTTT
TRBV28,TRBJ1-6,.,.,CASSWSRSPLHF,TGTGCCAGCAGTTGGTCGCGTTCACCCCTCCACTTT
TRBV10-2,TRBJ1-2,once,.,CASSESVQANGYTF,TGCGCCAGCAGTGAGTCTGTACAGGCTAATGGCTACACCTTC
TRBV2,TRBJ2-5,.,.,CASSASRGGGETQYF,TGTGCCAGCAGTGCATCGCGGGGAGGAGGGGAGACCCAGTACTTC
TRBV6-6,TRBJ2-2,.,TRBD2,CASSRPTLAGDTGELFF,TGTGCCAGCAGTCGCCCGACTCTAGCGGGGGATACCGGGGAGCTGTTTTTT
TRBV19,TRBJ1-2,.,.,CASSTLTEIYGYTF,TGTGCCAGTAGTACCCTCACCGAGATATATGGCTACACCTTC
TRBV27,TRBJ2-7,.,TRBD1,CASSLYDRGPPTYEQYF,TGTGCCAGCAGTTTATACGACAGGGGGCCCCCGACCTACGAGCAGTACTTC
TRBV4-1,TRBJ2-2,.,TRBD2,CASSHPSGGNTGELFF,TGCGCCAGCAGCCACCCTAGCGGGGGAAACACCGGGGAGCTGTTTTTT
TRBV3-1/TRBV3-2,TRBJ2-3,.,TRBD2,CASSQKPPSLAGGQILKRTDTQYF,TGTGCCAGCAGCCAAAAACCCCCCTCCCTAGCGGGGGGTCAAATCCTGAAACGCACAGATACGCAGTATTTT
TRBV28,TRBJ2-5,.,TRBD1,CASGRPGQRQETQYF,TGTGCCAGCGGCAGACCGGGACAGCGCCAAGAGACCCAGTACTTC
TRBV2,TRBJ1-4,.,.,CASSLDRNNEKLFF,TGTGCCAGCAGTCTAGACAGGAATAATGAAAAACTGTTTTTT
TRBV12-3/TRBV12-4,TRBJ2-7,.,TRBD1,CASSLGQGYEQYF,TGTGCCAGCAGTTTAGGACAGGGCTACGAGCAGTACTTC
TRBV6-2/TRBV6-3,TRBJ1-2,.,TRBD1,CASSYSTGGWDYGYTF,TGTGCCAGCAGTTACTCGACAGGGGGCTGGGACTATGGCTACACCTTC
TRBV19,TRBJ1-1,.,.,CASSQGQNTEAFF,TGTGCCAGTAGTCAGGGCCAGAACACTGAAGCTTTCTTT
TRBV5-1,TRBJ1-3,.,.,CASSLSVSGNTIYF,TGCGCCAGCAGCTTGTCTGTTTCTGGAAACACCATATATTTT
TRBV18,TRBJ1-4,.,.,CASSPEPNEKLFF,TGTGCCAGCTCACCGGAGCCTAATGAAAAACTGTTTTTT
TRBV28,TRBJ2-3,once,.,CASSFYKRTADTQYF,TGTGCCAGCAGTTTCTACAAGAGGACAGCAGATACGCAGTATTTT
TRBV5-1,TRBJ2-4,.,TRBD2,CASSSGGAAKNIQYF,TGCGCCAGCAGCTCCGGGGGGGCAGCCAAAAACATTCAGTACTTC